These 17 T cell receptor beta chains were all obtained from the same sample, sequenced in a study of vaccination and CD4 T cells after COVID-19. CD4+ T cells that had been cultured provided DNA sequenced with the Oncomine TCR Beta short-read assay. TCRdb itself ran the PCR reads through MiXCR, one entry per CDR3 protein. The sample records 13,000 or so distinct CDR3 sequences, roughly three fifths being singletons. The sample's treatment: approximately nine-day PBMC culture with coronavirus spike peptide pools or control peptides (ViraFEST assay). These receptors lack a known antigen. The specimen was cultured CD4+ T cells from blood, collected after SARS-CoV-2 vaccination. Receptors originate from a human donor with COVID-19.

There are a few counts of this clonotype. V and J are TRBV19 and TRBJ1-2; 9 nucleotides agree with TRBD1. The germline gives CDR1 LNHDA, CDR2 SQIVND (reference sequence). This CDR3 comprises 15 residues. Trimming at V came to 5 bases and at J to 2 bases, leaving 6 bases not matched to a gene. CDR3 sequence (DNA): TGTGCCAGTAGTGTGACAGGGGGTAAGAACTATGGCTACACCTTC. Encoded protein: CASSVTGGKNYGYTF.

In its sample, this clonotype was seen once. The rearrangement joins TRBV5-1 to TRBJ2-5, with 8 bases lining up with TRBD1. Germline V gives CDR1 SGHRS, CDR2 YFSETQ. Trimming cost V 4 bases and J 3 bases; bases outside gene matches: 8. The CDR3 extends over 15 amino acids. The CDR3 DNA is TGCGCCAGCAGCGGGCCCGGGACAGGCGAAGAGACCCAGTACTTC. Translation: CASSGPGTGEETQYF.

The CDR3 protein is CSARTRGTGELFF. The CDR3 nucleotides are TGCAGTGCTAGGACTAGGGGCACCGGGGAGCTGTTTTTT. This chain connects TRBV20-1 to TRBJ2-2, with TRBD2 as a possible D gene (6 bases). The ends were cut back, 3 bases at V and 4 bases at J, with 9 bases in the middle. The CDR3 has 13 amino acids. Germline V gene data show CDR1 as DFQATT and CDR2 as SNEGSKA (reference sequence).

This clonotype was found a few times. The chain's CDR3 is CASSLGGTANYGYTF. The CDR3 nucleotides are TGTGCCAGCAGCTTAGGAGGGACCGCCAACTATGGCTACACCTTC. This chain joins TRBV7-2 and TRBJ1-2, with a weak D call TRBD1 (5 bases). V lost 1 base and J lost 2, with 11 bases in between. Germline V CDR1 and CDR2: SGHTA, FQGNSA. This CDR3 region has 15 residues. The whole variable domain, remainder taken from reference TRBV7-2 and TRBJ1-2, is GAGVSQSPSNKVTEKGKDVELRCDPISGHTALYWYRQSLGQGLEFLIYFQGNSAPDKSGLPSDRFSAERTGGSVSTLTIQRTQQEDSAVYLCASSLGGTANYGYTFGSGTRLTVV.

The chain combines TRBV20-1 with TRBJ2-7; 7 bases agree with TRBD1. There are 13 residues in the CDR3. Germline V lookup: CDR1 DFQATT, CDR2 SNEGSKA (reference sequence). The V segment lost 5 bases and the J segment 1 base; nucleotides outside the gene matches: 5. CDR3 sequence reads: CSAPSTGSYEQYF. The CDR3 DNA is TGCAGTGCTCCCTCGACAGGGTCCTACGAGCAGTACTTC.

V is TRBV6-2 or TRBV6-3 and J is TRBJ2-7; maybe TRBD1 (6 bases). CDR1 MNHEY and CDR2 SVGEGT come from the germline V gene. The V end lost 7 bases, the J end lost 4 bases, and 11 bases lay between the germline ends. This CDR3 has 12 residues. The CDR3 coding sequence is TGTGCCAGCACCCCGACAGGTTACGAGCAGTACTTC. It encodes CASTPTGYEQYF.

The chain joins TRBV11-3 to TRBJ2-5, with 8 nucleotides matching TRBD1. The length of the CDR3 is 18 residues. Germline V gene data show CDR1 as SGHNT and CDR2 as YENEEA. The junction had 12 bases not matched to a gene; V was cut back by 1 base and J by 2 bases. The CDR3 nucleotides read TGTGCCAGCAGCTTAGTACAGGGGGTTACCTGGGGACAAGAGACCCAGTACTTC. It translates to CASSLVQGVTWGQETQYF.

The rearrangement uses TRBV2 and TRBJ1-2; 10 nucleotides line up with TRBD1. V shed 6 bases, J shed 1 base, and the junction held 5 bases outside the gene matches. CDR3 length equals 15 residues. Germline values: CDR1 SNHLY, CDR2 FYNNEI. CDR3 coding DNA: TGTGCCAGCAGGGATAGGACAGGGGGTAACTATGGCTACACCTTC. Protein: CASRDRTGGNYGYTF. Combining the CDR3 with reference TRBV2 and TRBJ1-2 gives the whole variable domain EPEVTQTPSHQVTQMGQEVILRCVPISNHLYFYWYRQILGQKVEFLVSFYNNEISEKSEIFDDQFSVERPDGSNFTLKIRSTKLEDSAMYFCASRDRTGGNYGYTFGSGTRLTVV.

The genes are TRBV2 and TRBJ2-5, with D maybe TRBD1 (6 bases). V lost 2 bases, J lost 0 bases, and 22 bases lay in between. The germline gives CDR1 SNHLY, CDR2 FYNNEI. This CDR3 contains 19 residues. The CDR3: CASSEPAGVVTRNQETQYF. CDR3 coding DNA: TGTGCCAGCAGTGAACCCGCAGGGGTTGTAACGCGGAACCAAGAGACCCAGTACTTC.

This rearrangement joins TRBV28 to TRBJ1-1; the D gene is possibly TRBD1 (6 bases). The CDR3 is made up of 14 amino acids. V lost 1 base, J lost 4 bases, and 10 bases lay in between. Germline assignment: CDR1 MDHEN and CDR2 SYDVKM. CDR3 protein: CASSLSRGPTEAFF. The CDR3 DNA reads as TGTGCCAGCAGTTTATCGCGGGGGCCCACTGAAGCTTTCTTT.

This chain connects TRBV2 to TRBJ2-5; tentatively, D is TRBD1 (5 bases). This CDR3 has 11 residues. The germline gives CDR1 SNHLY, CDR2 FYNNEI. V lost 5 bases and J lost 5, with 6 bases in between. The CDR3 spells CASSSGETQYF. In nucleotides, the CDR3 is TGTGCCAGCAGTTCAGGGGAGACCCAGTACTTC.

The chain joins TRBV6-1 to TRBJ1-1; D may be TRBD1 (5 bases). V shed 6 bases and J shed 8 bases, with 13 bases lying between them. Germline CDR1 reads MNHNS; CDR2 reads SASEGT. This CDR3 comprises 12 residues. Here the CDR3 reads CASSNAGTEAFF. CDR3 bases: TGTGCCAGCAGCAACGCCGGGACCGAAGCTTTCTTT.

V gene TRBV11-1 combines with J gene TRBJ1-2; D unresolved. Germline V gives CDR1 SGHAT, CDR2 FQDESV (reference sequence). The V and J ends lost 4 bases and 5 bases respectively, with 17 bases between them. The CDR3 has 15 residues. The CDR3 region is CASSSTDLGNYGYTF. The DNA of the CDR3 is TGTGCCAGCAGCTCCACGGACCTCGGGAATTATGGCTACACCTTC.

The gene calls are TRBV20-1 and TRBJ2-5; 9 bases match TRBD1. This CDR3 is 16 amino acids long. Germline V gene data show CDR1 as DFQATT and CDR2 as SNEGSKA (reference sequence). The ends lost 3 bases at V and 5 bases at J; junction bases unmatched: 13. CDR3 sequence (DNA): TGCAGTGCTAGGGGAGGGGACAGGGAGTTTGAGGAGACCCAGTACTTC. It specifies CSARGGDREFEETQYF.

The rearrangement uses TRBV6-2 or TRBV6-3 and TRBJ1-1; possible D gene TRBD1, 5 bases. The V end lost 7 bases, the J end lost 1 base, and 13 bases lay between the germline ends. CDR3 length: 14 residues. Per germline, CDR1 MNHEY and CDR2 SVGEGT. Here the CDR3 reads CASTFRGWNTEAFF. The CDR3 DNA follows: TGTGCCAGCACCTTTCGGGGCTGGAACACTGAAGCTTTCTTT.

The V call is TRBV6-1, the J call TRBJ2-3; the D gene could be TRBD1 or TRBD2 (5 bases each). There are 12 residues in the CDR3. The germline V gene has CDR1 MNHNS and CDR2 SASEGT. The CDR3 loop is CATSTGTGTQYF. In DNA, the CDR3 is TGTGCTACCAGCACAGGCACGGGGACGCAGTATTTT.

A few counts support this clonotype. The J gene is TRBJ2-5, the V gene TRBV6-2 or TRBV6-3, with 10 bases that match TRBD2. The V gene's germline CDR1 is MNHEY and CDR2 SVGEGT. Trimming at V came to 6 bases and at J to 2 bases, leaving 9 bases not matched to a gene. The CDR3 has 16 amino acids. For the CDR3, the DNA is TGTGCCAGCAGGGACTTAATAGCGGGGGGACAAGAGACCCAGTACTTC. Encoded protein: CASRDLIAGGQETQYF.